This record covers a single T cell receptor (beta chain). What it binds is not known. From germline, CDR1 is GTSNPN and CDR2 SVGIG (reference sequence). This CDR3 has 14 amino acids. V lost 4 bases, J lost 8 bases, and 5 bases stayed unmatched. This entry belongs to a study of immune evolution from preneoplasia to lung adenocarcinoma. Study findings and constraints: Later-stage lesions appeared to have more T cells, more diversity, less clonality. Top clone frequencies peaked in normal lung, apparently declining through invasive adenocarcinoma.

Profiled with immunoSEQ multiplex PCR; TCRdb holds only in-frame clones, not every one. This table holds 25,000 to 30,000 clones, around 70% found once. Each case's diagnosis was confirmed by two pathologists on H&E. The sequencing input was FFPE invasive lung adenocarcinoma tissue. This rearrangement joins TRBV30 to TRBJ2-2; 12 bases map to TRBD2. This clonotype was obtained from a person aged 55 to 70 with invasive lung adenocarcinoma. Some clones in this sample may be carry-over from other donors' samples. The DNA for the CDR3 is TGTGCCTGGACCCTAGCGGGAGGGGATGGGGAGCTGTTTTTT. It is translated as CAWTLAGGDGELFF.